The 15 T cell receptor beta chains below all came from one sample that was sequenced in a study of T-cell reconstitution after alpha-beta-depleted transplantation in children. TCRbeta library construction was performed incorporating unique molecular identifiers. TCRdb itself ran the PCR reads through MiXCR, one entry per CDR3 protein. The sample has 500,000 or so distinct CDR3 sequences; approximately 29% are singletons. The sample here was PBMCs from the stem cell graft donor, taken from the stem cell graft. These receptor sequences come from a human donor who donated a stem cell graft to a child with aplastic anemia.

The rearrangement joins TRBV11-2 to TRBJ1-2; D is possibly TRBD1 (6 bases). The CDR3 covers 14 residues. From germline, CDR1 is SGHAT and CDR2 FQNNGV. Trimming removed 1 base from V and 8 bases from J, with 14 bases in between. CDR3 sequence: CASSLAGHPSGYTF. In DNA form, the CDR3 reads TGTGCCAGCAGCTTAGCGGGACACCCCTCGGGCTACACCTTC.

The chain joins TRBV25-1 to TRBJ1-5, with D tentatively TRBD1 (5 bases). The CDR3 has 13 residues. Germline loops: CDR1 MGHDK, CDR2 SYGVNS. The V end was cut by 5 bases, the J end by 4 bases, with 9 bases between. CDR3 amino acids: CASSREGNQPQHF. Written as DNA, the CDR3 is TGTGCCAGCAGTCGGGAGGGGAATCAGCCCCAGCATTTT.

The rearrangement links TRBV6-2 or TRBV6-3 to TRBJ2-3; 10 bases match TRBD2. V shed 2 bases and J 8 bases; nucleotides not matched to a gene: 7. The CDR3 extends over 15 amino acids. CDR1 is MNHEY and CDR2 is SVGEGT in the germline V gene. The CDR3 sequence is CASSYAASGSLTQYF. DNA for the CDR3: TGTGCCAGCAGTTACGCGGCTAGCGGGAGTCTTACGCAGTATTTT.

Notes on this clonotype: A read error may account for a junction end that differs from germline. The chain employs TRBV11-2 and TRBJ2-6, with 9 bases identical to TRBD1. Germline V lookup: CDR1 SGHAT, CDR2 FQNNGV. The CDR3 has 15 amino acids. The CDR3: CASSSQGAGANGLTF. The DNA of the CDR3 is TGTGCCAGCAGCTCACAGGGGGCCGGGGCCAACGGCCTGACTTTC.

The V call is TRBV19, the J call TRBJ2-7; 9 bases are a match to TRBD1. The CDR3 loop spans 15 amino acids. CDR1 and CDR2 from the germline V gene are LNHDA and SQIVND (reference sequence). V was clipped by 5 bases and J by 8 bases; unmatched bases: 13. The CDR3 DNA follows: TGTGCCAGTAGTCCGGGACAGGGACTACCTACGAAGCAGTACTTC. Protein sequence: CASSPGQGLPTKQYF. Filled out from reference TRBV19 and TRBJ2-7, the complete variable domain reads DGGITQSPKYLFRKEGQNVTLSCEQNLNHDAMYWYRQDPGQGLRLIYYSQIVNDFQKGDIAEGYSVSREKKESFPLTVTSAQKNPTAFYLCASSPGQGLPTKQYFGPGTRLTVT.

This clonotype was seen only a few times. The chain couples TRBV27 to TRBJ1-5; 9 bases align to TRBD1. This CDR3 region has 15 residues. Germline V gene sequence: CDR1 MNHEY, CDR2 SMNVEV (reference sequence). With 5 bases clipped from V and 6 bases from J, the junction kept 8 bases outside the gene matches. The CDR3 spells CASSPGQGRVQPQHF. The CDR3 nucleotides are TGTGCCAGCAGTCCGGGACAGGGAAGGGTTCAGCCCCAGCATTTT.

V usage is TRBV18 and J usage is TRBJ2-5, with D possibly TRBD2 on 6 matching bases. V lost 1 base, J lost 5 bases, and 8 bases lay in between. Germline V gives CDR1 KGHSH, CDR2 LQKENI. This CDR3 spans 13 amino acids. CDR3 region: CASSPRREETQYF. Written as DNA, the CDR3 is TGTGCCAGCTCACCACGGAGGGAGGAGACCCAGTACTTC.

This clonotype was seen just once. The V and J genes are TRBV25-1 and TRBJ2-4, with D tentatively TRBD1 or TRBD2 (5 bases each). This CDR3 is 13 amino acids long. Germline loops: CDR1 MGHDK, CDR2 SYGVNS. Trimming removed 3 bases from V and 6 bases from J, with 9 bases in between. CDR3 bases: TGTGCCAGCAGTGAGGGACCCACAAACATTCAGTACTTC. Protein product: CASSEGPTNIQYF.

This clonotype occurred many times. This rearrangement joins TRBV20-1 to TRBJ1-1; no reliable D call. Per the germline V gene, CDR1 is DFQATT and CDR2 is SNEGSKA (reference sequence). The CDR3 spans 13 residues. V was shortened by 1 base and J by 5 bases, with 11 bases between the two germline ends. The CDR3 DNA follows: TGCAGTGCTAGAGGACCACGGAGGACTGAAGCTTTCTTT. It yields the protein CSARGPRRTEAFF.

J is TRBJ2-5 and V is TRBV15; D is unresolved. V shed 1 base and J shed 5 bases, with 8 bases lying between them. CDR3 length equals 13 residues. The germline V gene encodes CDR1 LNHNV and CDR2 YYDKDF (reference sequence). CDR3: CATSRVEEETQYF. The CDR3 nucleotides read TGTGCCACCAGCAGAGTAGAAGAGGAGACCCAGTACTTC.

The rearrangement uses TRBV7-3 and TRBJ2-2, with D perhaps TRBD2 (6 bases). Germline V gives CDR1 SGHTA, CDR2 FQGTGA. The V end was cut by 5 bases, the J end by 4 bases, with 23 bases between. The CDR3 contains 18 residues. CDR3 sequence reads: CASSPDPGDPRGTGELFF. In DNA form, the CDR3 reads TGTGCCAGCAGCCCTGACCCCGGCGACCCGCGGGGCACCGGGGAGCTGTTTTTT. The complete variable domain, with remaining parts taken from reference TRBV7-3 and TRBJ2-2, reads GAGVSQTPSNKVTEKGKYVELRCDPISGHTALYWYRQSLGQGPEFLIYFQGTGAADDSGLPNDRFFAVRPEGSVSTLKIQRTERGDSAVYLCASSPDPGDPRGTGELFFGEGSRLTVL.

There are a few counts of this clonotype. The chain carries TRBV11-2 and TRBJ1-1, with a possible D match to TRBD1 (6 bases). Trimming removed 6 bases from V and 6 bases from J, with 14 bases in between. CDR1 SGHAT and CDR2 FQNNGV come from the germline V gene. The CDR3 is 13 amino acids. The CDR3 spells CASRKGEAAEAFF. As DNA, the CDR3 is TGTGCCAGCAGAAAGGGGGAAGCCGCTGAAGCTTTCTTT.

V is TRBV7-2 and J is TRBJ2-5; 8 positions match TRBD2. The length of the CDR3 is 14 residues. The V segment lost 0 bases and the J segment 5 bases; nucleotides outside the gene matches: 2. Germline CDR1 SGHTA, CDR2 FQGNSA. The DNA for the CDR3 is TGTGCCAGCAGCTTAGCGATAGCGGGGGAGACCCAGTACTTC. Translating it yields CASSLAIAGETQYF.

This chain joins TRBV6-2 or TRBV6-3 and TRBJ2-1; 12 bases align to TRBD2. The length of the CDR3 is 21 residues. Germline V gives CDR1 MNHEY, CDR2 SVGEGT. V lost 2 bases and J lost 6; bases outside the gene matches: 20. As DNA, the CDR3 is TGTGCCAGCAGTTACCCTCGCCCGGCTAGCGGGAGGGCCTTAAGTTTCAATGAGCAGTTCTTC. This encodes CASSYPRPASGRALSFNEQFF.

The chain joins TRBV5-1 to TRBJ1-1, with a tentative D call TRBD1 (6 bases). This CDR3 has 15 residues. V lost 2 bases and J lost 4, with 15 bases in between. Germline V lookup: CDR1 SGHRS, CDR2 YFSETQ. The CDR3 protein is CASSFNSGAGTEAFF. The CDR3 region has the DNA TGCGCCAGCAGCTTTAATTCGGGGGCGGGCACTGAAGCTTTCTTT.